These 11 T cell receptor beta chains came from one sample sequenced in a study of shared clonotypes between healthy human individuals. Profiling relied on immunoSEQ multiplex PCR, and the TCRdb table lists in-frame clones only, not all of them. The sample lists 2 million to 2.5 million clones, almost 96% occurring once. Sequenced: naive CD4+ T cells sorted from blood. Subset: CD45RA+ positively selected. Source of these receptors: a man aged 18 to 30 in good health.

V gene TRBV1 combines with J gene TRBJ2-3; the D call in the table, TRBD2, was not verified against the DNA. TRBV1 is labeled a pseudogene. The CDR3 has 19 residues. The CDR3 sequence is CTSSQDLPGGWDSTDTQYF. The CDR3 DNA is TGCACCAGCAGCCAAGATCTCCCGGGAGGGTGGGATAGCACAGATACGCAGTATTTT.

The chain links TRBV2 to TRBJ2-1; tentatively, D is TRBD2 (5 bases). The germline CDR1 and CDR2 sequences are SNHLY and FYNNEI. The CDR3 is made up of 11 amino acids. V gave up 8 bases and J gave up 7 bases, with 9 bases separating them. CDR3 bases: TGTGCCAGCCATCGAGGGAATGAGCAGTTCTTC. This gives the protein CASHRGNEQFF.

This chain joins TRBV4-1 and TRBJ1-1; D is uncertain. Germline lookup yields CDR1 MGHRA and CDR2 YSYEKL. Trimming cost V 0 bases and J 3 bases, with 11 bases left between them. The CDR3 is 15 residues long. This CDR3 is CASSQDGQRHTEAFF. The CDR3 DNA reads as TGCGCCAGCAGCCAAGATGGGCAGCGCCACACTGAAGCTTTCTTT.

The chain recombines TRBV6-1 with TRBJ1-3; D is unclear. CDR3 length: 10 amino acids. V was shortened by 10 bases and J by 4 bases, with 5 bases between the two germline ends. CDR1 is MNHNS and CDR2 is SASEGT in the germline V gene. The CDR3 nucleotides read TGTGCCATCACAGGAAACACCATATATTTT. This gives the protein CAITGNTIYF.

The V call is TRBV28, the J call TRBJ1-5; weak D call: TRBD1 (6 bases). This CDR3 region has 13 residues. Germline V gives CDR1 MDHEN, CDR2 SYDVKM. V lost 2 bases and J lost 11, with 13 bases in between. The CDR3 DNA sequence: TGTGCCAGCAGTTTACCAAGGGACACGACCCAGCATTTT. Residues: CASSLPRDTTQHF.

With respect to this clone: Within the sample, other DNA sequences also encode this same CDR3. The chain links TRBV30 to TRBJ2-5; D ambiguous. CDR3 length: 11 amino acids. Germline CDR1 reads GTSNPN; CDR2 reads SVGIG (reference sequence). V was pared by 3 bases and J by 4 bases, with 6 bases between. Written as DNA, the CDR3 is TGTGCCTGGAGCGATCCAGAGACCCAGTACTTC. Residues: CAWSDPETQYF.

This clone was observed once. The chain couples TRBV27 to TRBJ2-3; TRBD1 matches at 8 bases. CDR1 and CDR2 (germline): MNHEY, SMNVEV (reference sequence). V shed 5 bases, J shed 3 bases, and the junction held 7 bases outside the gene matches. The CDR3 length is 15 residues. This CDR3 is CASSALGQGTDTQYF. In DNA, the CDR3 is TGTGCCAGCAGTGCCCTCGGACAGGGTACAGATACGCAGTATTTT.

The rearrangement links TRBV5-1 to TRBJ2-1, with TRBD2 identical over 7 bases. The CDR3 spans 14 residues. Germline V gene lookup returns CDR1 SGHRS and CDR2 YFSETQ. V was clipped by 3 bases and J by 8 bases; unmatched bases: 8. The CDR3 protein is CASSYRLAADEQFF. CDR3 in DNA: TGCGCCAGCAGCTACCGACTAGCCGCGGATGAGCAGTTCTTC.

The CDR3 sequence: CASSLTRGYQETQYF. The CDR3 nucleotides are TGTGCCAGCAGTCTGACCAGGGGGTACCAAGAGACCCAGTACTTC. The chain joins TRBV2 to TRBJ2-5, with 7 bases aligning to TRBD1. Germline V gene lookup returns CDR1 SNHLY and CDR2 FYNNEI. Trimming cost V 5 bases and J 0 bases; bases outside gene matches: 6. The CDR3 runs to 15 residues.

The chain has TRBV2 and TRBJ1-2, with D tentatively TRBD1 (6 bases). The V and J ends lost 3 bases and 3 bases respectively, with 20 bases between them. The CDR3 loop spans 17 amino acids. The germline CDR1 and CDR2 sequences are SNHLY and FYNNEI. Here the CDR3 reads CASSDPTGTPPYYGYTF. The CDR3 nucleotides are TGTGCCAGCAGTGACCCAACCGGGACACCACCTTACTATGGCTACACCTTC.

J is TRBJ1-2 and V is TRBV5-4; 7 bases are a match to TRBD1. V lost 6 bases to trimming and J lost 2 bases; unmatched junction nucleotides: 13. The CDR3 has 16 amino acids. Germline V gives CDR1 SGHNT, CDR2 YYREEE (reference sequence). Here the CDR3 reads CASTLLGQGGNYGYTF. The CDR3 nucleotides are TGTGCCAGCACCCTGTTAGGTCAGGGGGGGAACTATGGCTACACCTTC.